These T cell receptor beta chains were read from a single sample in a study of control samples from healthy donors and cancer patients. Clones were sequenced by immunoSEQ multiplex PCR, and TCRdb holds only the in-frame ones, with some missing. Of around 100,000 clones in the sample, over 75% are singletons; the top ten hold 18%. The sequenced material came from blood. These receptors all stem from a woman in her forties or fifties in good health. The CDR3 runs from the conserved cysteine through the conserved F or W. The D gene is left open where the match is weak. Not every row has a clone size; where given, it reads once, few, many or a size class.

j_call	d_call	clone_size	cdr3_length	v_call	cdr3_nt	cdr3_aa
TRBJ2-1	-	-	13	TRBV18	TGTGCCAGCTCCCCTCAGGGGGGGGCTGAGCAGTTCTTC	CASSPQGGAEQFF
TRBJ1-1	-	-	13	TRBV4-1	TGCGCCAGCAGCCAAGTCCCGCCACTTGAAGCTTTCTTT	CASSQVPPLEAFF
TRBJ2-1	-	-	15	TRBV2	TGTGCCAGCAGTCCAGGGCGGGCTAGCTGGAATGAGCAGTTCTTC	CASSPGRASWNEQFF
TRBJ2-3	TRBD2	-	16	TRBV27	TGTGCCTCAAGCTGGGGGCTAGCGGGGGACACAGATACGCAGTATTTT	CASSWGLAGDTDTQYF
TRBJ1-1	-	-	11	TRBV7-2	TGTGCCAGCAGCTTCGGGGGTGAAGCTTTCTTT	CASSFGGEAFF
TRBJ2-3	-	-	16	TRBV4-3	TGCGCCAGCAGCCAAGATGACGCGGATGGGGCAGATACGCAGTATTTT	CASSQDDADGADTQYF
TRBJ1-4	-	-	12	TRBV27	TGTGCCACCAGAAGCGTCCATGAAAAACTGTTTTTT	CATRSVHEKLFF
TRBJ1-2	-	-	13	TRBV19	TGTGCCAGTGCTGTAGAGGGGTGGAATGGCTACACCTTC	CASAVEGWNGYTF
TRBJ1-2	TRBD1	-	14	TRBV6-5	TGTGCCAGCGGAACTGGGACAGGGGTGTATGGCTACACCTTC	CASGTGTGVYGYTF
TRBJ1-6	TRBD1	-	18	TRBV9	TGTGCCAGCAGCGTAGCTCCGGGGGACAGCTCCTATAATTCACCCCTCCACTTT	CASSVAPGDSSYNSPLHF
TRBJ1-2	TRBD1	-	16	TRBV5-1	TGCGCCAGCAGCTTGGGATTCGGGACAGGGGGTTATGGCTACACCTTC	CASSLGFGTGGYGYTF
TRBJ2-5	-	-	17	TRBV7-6	TGTGCCAGCAGCTTAATAGTAGGTGGCAGCCCCCAAGAGACCCAGTACTTC	CASSLIVGGSPQETQYF
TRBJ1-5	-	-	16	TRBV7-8	TGTGCCAGCAGCCTTCAAGGGTCATTGAGCAATCAGCCCCAGCATTTT	CASSLQGSLSNQPQHF
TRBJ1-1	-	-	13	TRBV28	TGTGCCAGCAGTAACAGGGCCCGCAGGTGGGCTTTCTTT	CASSNRARRWAFF
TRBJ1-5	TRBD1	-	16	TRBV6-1	TGTGCCAGCAGTGCATTAAAGGGACAGAGCAATCAGCCCCAGCATTTT	CASSALKGQSNQPQHF
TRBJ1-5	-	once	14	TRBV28	TGTGCCAGCAGTTTGTACAGGGCGGGTCAGCCCCAGCATTTT	CASSLYRAGQPQHF
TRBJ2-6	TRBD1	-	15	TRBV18	TGTGCCAGCTCACCATCCGGGACAGGTACTTCCGTCCTGACTTTC	CASSPSGTGTSVLTF
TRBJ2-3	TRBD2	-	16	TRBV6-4	TGTGCCAGCAGTGACTCGGGGGGAGGGAGCACAGATACGCAGTATTTT	CASSDSGGGSTDTQYF
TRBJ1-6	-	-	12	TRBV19	TGTGCCAGTCACGGACTTTATTCACCCCTCCACTTT	CASHGLYSPLHF
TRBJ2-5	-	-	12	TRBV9	TGTGCCAGCAGCGAATTTGGGAAGGCCCAGTACTTC	CASSEFGKAQYF
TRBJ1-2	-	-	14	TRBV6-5	TGTGCCAGCAGCCAGGGTCTCATGGGCTATGGCTACACCTTC	CASSQGLMGYGYTF
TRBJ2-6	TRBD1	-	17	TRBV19	TGTGCCAGTAGTGTCGGGACAGGGCCGTCTGGGGCCAACGTCCTGACTTTC	CASSVGTGPSGANVLTF
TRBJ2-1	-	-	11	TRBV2	TGTGCCAGCACCCCGTCCTATATCAGGTTCTTC	CASTPSYIRFF
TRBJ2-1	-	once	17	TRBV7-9	TGTGCCAGCAGCGGAACGGGGGAACTAGCCTCCTACAATGAGCAGTTCTTC	CASSGTGELASYNEQFF
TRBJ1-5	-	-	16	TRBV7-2	TGTGCCAGCAGCTTTGGATTGGGGGGGGGCAATCAGCCCCAGCATTTT	CASSFGLGGGNQPQHF
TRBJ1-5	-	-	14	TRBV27	TGTGCCAGCAGTTTTTCAGGCAGTGCTCAGCCCCAGCATTTT	CASSFSGSAQPQHF
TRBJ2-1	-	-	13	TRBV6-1	TGTGCCAGCAGTGAAGAGCTATACAATGAGCAGTTCTTC	CASSEELYNEQFF
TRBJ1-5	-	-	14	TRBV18	TGTGCCAGCTCACCAGTAGGTAGCAATCAGCCCCAGCATTTT	CASSPVGSNQPQHF
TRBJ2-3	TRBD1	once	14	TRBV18	TGTGCCAGCTCACAGGGACAGGGCGGAGATACGCAGTATTTT	CASSQGQGGDTQYF
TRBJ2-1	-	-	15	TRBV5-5	TGTGCCAGCAGCTTGGACCTCAGGCAGGGAGGTGAGCAGTTCTTC	CASSLDLRQGGEQFF
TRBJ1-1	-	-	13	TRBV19	TGTGCCAGTAAAACACAGGTCAACACTGAAGCTTTCTTT	CASKTQVNTEAFF
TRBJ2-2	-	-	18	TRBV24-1	TGTGCCACCAGTGATTTGCCGTTAGGGGGACTGGACACCGGGGAGCTGTTTTTT	CATSDLPLGGLDTGELFF
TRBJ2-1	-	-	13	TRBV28	TGTGCCAGCAGCCCCTACTCCTACAATGAGCAGTTCTTC	CASSPYSYNEQFF
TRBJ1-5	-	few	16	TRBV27	TGTGCCAGCAGTCCGAGGATTACAGGGAGCGATCAGCCCCAGCATTTT	CASSPRITGSDQPQHF
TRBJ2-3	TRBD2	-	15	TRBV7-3	TGTGCCAGCAGCTTAATGGGCGGGAGCGCAGATACGCAGTATTTT	CASSLMGGSADTQYF
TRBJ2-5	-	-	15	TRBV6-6	TGTGCCAGCAGCCTCTTCGTGGGGACCCAAGAGACCCAGTACTTC	CASSLFVGTQETQYF
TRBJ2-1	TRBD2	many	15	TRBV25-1	TGTGCCAGCAGTTTTACTAGCGGGAGAAGCAATGAGCAGTTCTTC	CASSFTSGRSNEQFF
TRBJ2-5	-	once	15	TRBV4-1	TGCGCCAGCAGCCAAGATGATTATGGTCTGGGGACCCAGTACTTC	CASSQDDYGLGTQYF
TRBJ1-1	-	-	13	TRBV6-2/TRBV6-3	TGTGCCAGCAGACCTTCGGGGGCGGGTGAAGCTTTCTTT	CASRPSGAGEAFF
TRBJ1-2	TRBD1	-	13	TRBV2	TGTGCCAGCAGGGACAGACAGGGGGGGTTATACACCTTC	CASRDRQGGLYTF
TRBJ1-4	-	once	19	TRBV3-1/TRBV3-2	TGTGCCAGCAGCCAAGAGACTCGGGGGGCCGGGGCTGGAATGAGAAAACTGTTTTTT	CASSQETRGAGAGMRKLFF
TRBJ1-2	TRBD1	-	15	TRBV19	TGTGCCAGTAGTATTTGGGACAGCACTAACTATGGCTACACCTTC	CASSIWDSTNYGYTF
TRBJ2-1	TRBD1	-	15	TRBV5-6	TGTGCCAGCAGCTTGGGACAGGGGTCCTACAATGAGCAGTTCTTC	CASSLGQGSYNEQFF
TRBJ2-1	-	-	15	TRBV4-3	TGCGCCAGCAGCCAAGTCTGGGGACGAGGCAATGAGCAGTTCTTC	CASSQVWGRGNEQFF
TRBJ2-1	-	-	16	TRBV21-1	TGTGCCAGCAGCAAAGCCCCTAGGGGGAAGCGCTATGAGCAGTTCTTC	CASSKAPRGKRYEQFF
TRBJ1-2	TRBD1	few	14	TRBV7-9	TGTGCCAGCAGCTTAGAGGGACAGGTTCTGGGCTACACCTTC	CASSLEGQVLGYTF
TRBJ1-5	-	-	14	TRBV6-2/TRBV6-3	TGTGCCAGCAGTTACATGTCAGGGGAGCAGCCCCAGCATTTT	CASSYMSGEQPQHF
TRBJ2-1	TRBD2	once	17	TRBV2	TGTGCCAGCCTTGGACTAGCGGGCCGACCCTCCTACAATGAGCAGTTCTTC	CASLGLAGRPSYNEQFF
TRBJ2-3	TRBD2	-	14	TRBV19	TGTGCCAGTAGTGGGACTAGCGGGGTGGATACGCAGTATTTT	CASSGTSGVDTQYF
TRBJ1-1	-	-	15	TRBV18	TGTGCCAGCTCACCACCGTCTCCCTTGAACACTGAAGCTTTCTTT	CASSPPSPLNTEAFF
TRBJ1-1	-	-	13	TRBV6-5	TGTGCCAGCAGTTCCCACGAGGGGGAGATGGCTTTCTTT	CASSSHEGEMAFF
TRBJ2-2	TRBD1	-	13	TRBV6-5	TGTGCCATCCGGGACAGCTACACCGGGGAGCTGTTTTTT	CAIRDSYTGELFF
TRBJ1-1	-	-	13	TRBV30	TGTGCCTGGAGTGACGGAAGCTACACTGAAGCTTTCTTT	CAWSDGSYTEAFF
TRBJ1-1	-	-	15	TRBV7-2	TGTGCCAGCAGCGCTTCCGGGACCTGGAACACTGAAGCTTTCTTT	CASSASGTWNTEAFF
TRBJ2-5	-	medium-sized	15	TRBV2	TGTGCCAGCAGTACCCCTGGCGGGTACCAAGAGACCCAGTACTTC	CASSTPGGYQETQYF
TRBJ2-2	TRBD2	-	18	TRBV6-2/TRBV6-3	TGTGCCAGCAGTTATCGTCGACTAGCGGGAGCGAACACCGGGGAGCTGTTTTTT	CASSYRRLAGANTGELFF
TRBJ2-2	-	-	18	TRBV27	TGTGCCAGCAGTTTATACTCCATGACTAGTCGTCCCACCGGGGAGCTGTTTTTT	CASSLYSMTSRPTGELFF
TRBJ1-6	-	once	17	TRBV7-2	TGTGCCAGCAGCCATACAGGGAGTAGGACCTATAATTCACCCCTCCACTTT	CASSHTGSRTYNSPLHF
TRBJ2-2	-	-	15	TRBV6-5	TGTGCCAGCAGAATGGACGCCGCGAACACCGGGGAGCTGTTTTTT	CASRMDAANTGELFF
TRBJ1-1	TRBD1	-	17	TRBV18	TGTGCCAGCTCACGTGTCGGGATTAAGACAGGGGACACTGAAGCTTTCTTT	CASSRVGIKTGDTEAFF